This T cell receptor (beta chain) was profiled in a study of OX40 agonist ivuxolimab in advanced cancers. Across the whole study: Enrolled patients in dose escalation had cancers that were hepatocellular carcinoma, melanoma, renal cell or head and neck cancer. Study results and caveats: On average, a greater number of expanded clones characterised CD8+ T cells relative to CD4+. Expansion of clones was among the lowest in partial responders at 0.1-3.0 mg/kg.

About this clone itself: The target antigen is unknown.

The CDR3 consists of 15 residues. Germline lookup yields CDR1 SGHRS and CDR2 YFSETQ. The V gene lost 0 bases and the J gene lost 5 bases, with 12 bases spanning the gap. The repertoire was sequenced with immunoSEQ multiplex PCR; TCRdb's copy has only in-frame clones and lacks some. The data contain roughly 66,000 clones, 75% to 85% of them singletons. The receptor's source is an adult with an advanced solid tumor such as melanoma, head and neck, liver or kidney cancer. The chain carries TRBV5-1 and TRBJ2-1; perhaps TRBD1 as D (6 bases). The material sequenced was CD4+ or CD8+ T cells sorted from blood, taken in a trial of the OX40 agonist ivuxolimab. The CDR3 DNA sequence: TGCGCCAGCAGCTTGGGGTGGGGGCTAAACAATGAGCAGTTCTTC. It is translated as CASSLGWGLNNEQFF.